The TCR beta chain under discussion was sequenced for a study of blood T cell repertoires in COVID-19. Study information: The United States, Italy and Spain supplied acute and convalescent COVID-19 samples.

The repertoire was sequenced with immunoSEQ multiplex PCR; TCRdb's copy has only in-frame clones and lacks some. This table has about 270,000 clones, more than 75% appearing once. Assignment of participants to cohorts was predicated upon participant-reported clinical history. Sequenced material: PBMCs or T cells enriched from blood (not recorded which). This receptor was identified in a woman in her thirties or forties with acute COVID-19.

For the CDR3, the DNA is TGTGCCAGCAGTGCGGACAGGGGTTACGAGCAGTACTTC. Translated, it gives CASSADRGYEQYF. This chain uses TRBV12-3 or TRBV12-4 with TRBJ2-7, with 9 bases that match TRBD1. V shed 5 bases, J shed 4 bases, and the junction held 3 bases outside the gene matches. The CDR3 is 13 residues long.